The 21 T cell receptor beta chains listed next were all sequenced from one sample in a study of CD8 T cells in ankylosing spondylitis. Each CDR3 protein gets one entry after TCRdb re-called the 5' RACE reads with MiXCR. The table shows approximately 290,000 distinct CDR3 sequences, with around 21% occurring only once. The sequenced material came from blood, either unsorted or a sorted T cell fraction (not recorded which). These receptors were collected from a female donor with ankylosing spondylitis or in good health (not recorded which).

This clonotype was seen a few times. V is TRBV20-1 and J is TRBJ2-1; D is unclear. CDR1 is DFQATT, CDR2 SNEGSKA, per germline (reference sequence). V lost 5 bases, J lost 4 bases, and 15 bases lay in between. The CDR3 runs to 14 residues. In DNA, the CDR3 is TGCAGTGCTGGCTTCCAGGACGGGTACAATGAGCAGTTCTTC. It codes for CSAGFQDGYNEQFF.

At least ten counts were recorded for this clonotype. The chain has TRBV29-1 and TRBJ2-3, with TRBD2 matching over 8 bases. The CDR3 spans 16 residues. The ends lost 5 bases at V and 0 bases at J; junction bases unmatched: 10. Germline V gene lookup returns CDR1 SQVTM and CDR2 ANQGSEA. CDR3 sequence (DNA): TGCAGCGTTCAGAGCGGGAGTCCCACTAGCACAGATACGCAGTATTTT. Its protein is CSVQSGSPTSTDTQYF.

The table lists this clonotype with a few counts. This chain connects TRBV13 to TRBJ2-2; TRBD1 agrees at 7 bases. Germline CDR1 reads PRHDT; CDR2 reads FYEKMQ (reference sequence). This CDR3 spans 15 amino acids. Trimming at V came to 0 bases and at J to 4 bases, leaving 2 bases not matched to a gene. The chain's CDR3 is CASSLGDRFTGELFF. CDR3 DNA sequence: TGTGCCAGCAGCTTAGGGGACAGGTTCACCGGGGAGCTGTTTTTT.

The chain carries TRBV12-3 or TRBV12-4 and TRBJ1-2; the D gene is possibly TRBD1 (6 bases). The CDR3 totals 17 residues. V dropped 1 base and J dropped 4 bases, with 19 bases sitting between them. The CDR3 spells CASSLDDRWPLRYGYTF. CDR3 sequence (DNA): TGTGCCAGCAGTTTAGATGACAGGTGGCCTCTACGCTATGGCTACACCTTC.

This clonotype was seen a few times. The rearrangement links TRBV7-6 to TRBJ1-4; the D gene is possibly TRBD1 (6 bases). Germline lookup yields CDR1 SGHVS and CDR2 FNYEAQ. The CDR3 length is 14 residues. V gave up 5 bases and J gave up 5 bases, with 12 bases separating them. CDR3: CASSPGAMNEKLFF. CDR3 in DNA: TGTGCCAGCAGCCCAGGGGCCATGAATGAAAAACTGTTTTTT.

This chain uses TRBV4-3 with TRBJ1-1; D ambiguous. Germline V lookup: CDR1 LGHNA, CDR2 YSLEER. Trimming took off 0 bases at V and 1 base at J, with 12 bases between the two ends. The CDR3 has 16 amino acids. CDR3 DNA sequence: TGCGCCAGCAGCCAAGAACCCTCCGGCCAGAACACTGAAGCTTTCTTT. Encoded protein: CASSQEPSGQNTEAFF.

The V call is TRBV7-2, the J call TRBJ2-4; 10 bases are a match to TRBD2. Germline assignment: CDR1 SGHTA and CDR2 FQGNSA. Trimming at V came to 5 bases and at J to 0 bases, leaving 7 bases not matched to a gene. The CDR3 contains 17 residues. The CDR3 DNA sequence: TGTGCCAGCAGCCCCGTACTAGCGGGGATAGCCAAAAACATTCAGTACTTC. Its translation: CASSPVLAGIAKNIQYF.

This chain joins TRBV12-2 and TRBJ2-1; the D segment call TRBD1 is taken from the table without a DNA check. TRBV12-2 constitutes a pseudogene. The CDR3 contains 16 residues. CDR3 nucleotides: TGTGCAAGTCGCTTAGCCACAGGGACAGAAGCGAATGAGCAGTTCTTC. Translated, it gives CASRLATGTEANEQFF.

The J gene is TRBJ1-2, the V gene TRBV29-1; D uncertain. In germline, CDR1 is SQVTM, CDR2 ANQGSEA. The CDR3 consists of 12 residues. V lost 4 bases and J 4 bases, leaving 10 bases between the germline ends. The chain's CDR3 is CSVGSTGYGYTF. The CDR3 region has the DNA TGCAGCGTTGGTTCTACGGGCTATGGCTACACCTTC.

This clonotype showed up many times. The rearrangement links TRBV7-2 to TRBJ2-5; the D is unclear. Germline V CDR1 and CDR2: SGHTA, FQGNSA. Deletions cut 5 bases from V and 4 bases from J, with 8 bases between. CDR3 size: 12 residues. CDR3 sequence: CASSPTRETQYF. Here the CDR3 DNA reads TGTGCCAGCAGCCCCACCCGAGAGACCCAGTACTTC. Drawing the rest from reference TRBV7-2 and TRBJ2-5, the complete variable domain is GAGVSQSPSNKVTEKGKDVELRCDPISGHTALYWYRQSLGQGLEFLIYFQGNSAPDKSGLPSDRFSAERTGGSVSTLTIQRTQQEDSAVYLCASSPTRETQYFGPGTRLLVL.

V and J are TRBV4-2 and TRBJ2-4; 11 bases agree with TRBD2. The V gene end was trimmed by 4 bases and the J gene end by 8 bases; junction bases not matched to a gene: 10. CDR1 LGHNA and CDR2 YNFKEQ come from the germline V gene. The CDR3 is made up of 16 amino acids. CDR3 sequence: CASSPLLAGGPDIQYF. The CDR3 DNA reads TGTGCCAGCAGCCCTCTTTTAGCGGGAGGGCCAGACATTCAGTACTTC.

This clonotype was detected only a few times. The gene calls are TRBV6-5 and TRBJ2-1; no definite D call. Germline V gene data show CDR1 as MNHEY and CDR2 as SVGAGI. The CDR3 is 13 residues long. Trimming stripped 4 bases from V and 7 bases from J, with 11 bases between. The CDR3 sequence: CASSSPPGNEQFF. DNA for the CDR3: TGTGCCAGCAGTTCCCCCCCCGGGAATGAGCAGTTCTTC.

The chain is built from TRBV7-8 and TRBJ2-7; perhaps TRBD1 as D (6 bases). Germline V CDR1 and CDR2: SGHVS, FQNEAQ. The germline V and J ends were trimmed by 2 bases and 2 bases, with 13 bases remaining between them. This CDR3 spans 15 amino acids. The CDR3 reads CASSLIEQGPYEQYF. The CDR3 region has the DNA TGTGCCAGCAGCTTAATTGAACAGGGCCCCTACGAGCAGTACTTC.

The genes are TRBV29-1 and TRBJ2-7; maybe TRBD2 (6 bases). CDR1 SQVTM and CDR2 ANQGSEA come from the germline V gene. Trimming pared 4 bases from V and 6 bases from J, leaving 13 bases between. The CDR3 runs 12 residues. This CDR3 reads CSVGLAMGEQYF. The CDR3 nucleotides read TGCAGCGTTGGGCTAGCGATGGGCGAGCAGTACTTC.

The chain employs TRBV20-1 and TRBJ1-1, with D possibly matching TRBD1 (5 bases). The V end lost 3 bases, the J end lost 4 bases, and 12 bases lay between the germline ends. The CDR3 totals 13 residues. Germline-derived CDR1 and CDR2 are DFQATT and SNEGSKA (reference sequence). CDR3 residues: CSARQWGGTEAFF. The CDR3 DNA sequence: TGCAGTGCTAGGCAGTGGGGGGGCACTGAAGCTTTCTTT.

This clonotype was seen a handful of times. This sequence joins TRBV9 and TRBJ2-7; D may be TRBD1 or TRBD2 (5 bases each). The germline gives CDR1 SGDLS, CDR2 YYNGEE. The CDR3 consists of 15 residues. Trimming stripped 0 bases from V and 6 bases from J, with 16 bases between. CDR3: CASSVGLGADREQYF. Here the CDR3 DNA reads TGTGCCAGCAGCGTAGGGCTCGGGGCGGATCGCGAGCAGTACTTC.

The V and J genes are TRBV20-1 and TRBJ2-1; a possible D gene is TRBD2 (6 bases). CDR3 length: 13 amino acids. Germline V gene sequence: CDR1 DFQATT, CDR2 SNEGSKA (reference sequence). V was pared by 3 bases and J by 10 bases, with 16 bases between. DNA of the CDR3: TGCAGTGCTAGTAAGGCTAGCGCTGGAGAGCAGTTCTTC. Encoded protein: CSASKASAGEQFF.

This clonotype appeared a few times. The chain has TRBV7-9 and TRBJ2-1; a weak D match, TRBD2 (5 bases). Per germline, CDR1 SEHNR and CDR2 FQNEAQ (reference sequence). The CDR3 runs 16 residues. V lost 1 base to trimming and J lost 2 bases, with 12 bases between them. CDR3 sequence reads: CASSLGGRAAYNEQFF. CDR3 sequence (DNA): TGTGCCAGCAGCTTAGGAGGGCGGGCCGCCTACAATGAGCAGTTCTTC.

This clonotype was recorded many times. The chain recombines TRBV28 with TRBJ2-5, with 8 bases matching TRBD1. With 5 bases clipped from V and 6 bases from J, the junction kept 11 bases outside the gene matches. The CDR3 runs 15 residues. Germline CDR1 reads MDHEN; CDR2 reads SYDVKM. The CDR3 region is CASSPADRAGKTQYF. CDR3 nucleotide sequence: TGTGCCAGCAGTCCAGCGGACAGGGCAGGGAAGACCCAGTACTTC.

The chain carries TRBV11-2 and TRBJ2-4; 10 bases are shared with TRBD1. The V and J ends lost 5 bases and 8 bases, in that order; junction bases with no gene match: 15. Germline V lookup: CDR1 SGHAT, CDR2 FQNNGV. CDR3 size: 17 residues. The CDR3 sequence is CASSPIADRGRLDIQYF. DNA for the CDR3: TGTGCCAGCAGCCCTATCGCCGACAGGGGGCGCTTGGACATTCAGTACTTC.

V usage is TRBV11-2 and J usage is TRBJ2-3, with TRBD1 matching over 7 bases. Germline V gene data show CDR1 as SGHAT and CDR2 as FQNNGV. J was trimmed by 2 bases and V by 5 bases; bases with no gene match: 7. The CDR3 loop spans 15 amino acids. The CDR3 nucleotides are TGTGCCAGCAGCACACGGGGACAGCTCACAGATACGCAGTATTTT. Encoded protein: CASSTRGQLTDTQYF.